The T cell receptor (beta chain) described here comes from a study of Ad26.COV2.S vaccination and SARS-CoV-2 variants. Libraries were prepared by immunoSEQ multiplex PCR; TCRdb keeps only in-frame clonotypes and omits some of them. The data contain around 450,000 clones, around 90% of them singletons. With respect to this clone: Its cognate antigen is unknown.

Losses at the gene ends were 6 bases for V and 6 bases for J; bases not matched to a gene: 10. This CDR3 is 14 amino acids long. Germline CDR1 and CDR2: MNHEY and SVGEGT. Regarding the study as a whole: Spike-specific TCR breadth was greater after Ad26.COV2.S than placebo. Placebo recipients and vaccine recipients were similar in non-spike TCR breadth.

As for treatment: some 20 received Ad26.COV2.S at low or high dose, single or two shots; a few received placebo; per-sample allocation not given. Sampling occurred on day 63 after the first vaccine or placebo injection. This material consisted of peripheral blood, taken in a trial of Ad26.COV2.S vaccine versus placebo. V is TRBV6-2 or TRBV6-3 and J is TRBJ2-7; 8 bases align to TRBD1. This clonotype was sampled from a person aged 18-65 years who received the Ad26.COV2.S COVID-19 vaccine or a placebo. CDR3 in amino acids: CASSVQGEIGEQYF. In DNA, the CDR3 is TGTGCCAGCAGCGTACAGGGGGAGATAGGCGAGCAGTACTTC.